This entry features one T cell receptor (beta chain) sequence. Antigen specificity is unknown. These data belong to a study of T-cell reconstitution after alpha-beta-depleted transplantation in children. Study-wide findings and caveats: Some patients owed their high day-60 TCRbeta diversity to surviving recipient T cells and thymic progenitors.

The CDR3 has 12 residues. V was trimmed by 8 bases and J by 4 bases, leaving 12 bases between them. Germline assignment: CDR1 SEHNR and CDR2 FQNEAQ (reference sequence). Researchers prepared the TCRbeta library using unique molecular identifiers, the study reports. TCRdb independently ran MiXCR on the PCR reads; one entry per CDR3 protein. This sample has some 110,000 distinct CDR3 sequences, with under 13% found just once. This TCR was recovered from a boy aged 2 to 10 with acute lymphoblastic leukemia, due to receive a stem cell transplant. The rearrangement uses TRBV7-9 and TRBJ2-7; possibly TRBD2 for D (5 bases). This specimen was PBMCs, taken before TCRalphabeta/CD19-depleted stem cell transplant. The CDR3 is CASLETGYEQYF. CDR3 nucleotides: TGTGCCAGCCTGGAGACGGGGTACGAGCAGTACTTC. The full variable domain, completed using reference TRBV7-9 and TRBJ2-7, is DTGVSQNPRHKITKRGQNVTFRCDPISEHNRLYWYRQTLGQGPEFLTYFQNEAQLEKSRLLSDRFSAERPKGSFSTLEIQRTEQGDSAMYLCASLETGYEQYFGPGTRLTVT.